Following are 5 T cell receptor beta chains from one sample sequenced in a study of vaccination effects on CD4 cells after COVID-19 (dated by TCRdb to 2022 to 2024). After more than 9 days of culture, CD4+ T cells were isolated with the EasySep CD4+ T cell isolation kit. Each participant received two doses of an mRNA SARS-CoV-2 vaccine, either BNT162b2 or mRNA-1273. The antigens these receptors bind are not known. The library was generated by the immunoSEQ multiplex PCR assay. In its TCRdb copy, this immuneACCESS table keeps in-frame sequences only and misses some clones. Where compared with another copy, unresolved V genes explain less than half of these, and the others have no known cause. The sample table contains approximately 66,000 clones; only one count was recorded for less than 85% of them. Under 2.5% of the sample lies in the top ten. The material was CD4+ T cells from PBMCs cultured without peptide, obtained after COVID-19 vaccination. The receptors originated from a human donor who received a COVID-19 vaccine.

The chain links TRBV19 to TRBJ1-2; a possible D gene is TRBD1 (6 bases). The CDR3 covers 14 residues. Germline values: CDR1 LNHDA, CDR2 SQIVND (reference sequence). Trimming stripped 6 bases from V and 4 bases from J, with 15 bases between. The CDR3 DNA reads TGTGCCAGTAGACAGACAGGACTTATCTATGGCTACACCTTC. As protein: CASRQTGLIYGYTF.

CDR3: CASRDRGSTEAFF. The CDR3 DNA reads as TGTGCCAGCAGGGACAGGGGGAGCACTGAAGCTTTCTTT. The gene calls are TRBV3-1 (or the pseudogene TRBV3-2) and TRBJ1-1; 10 bases match TRBD1. Losses at the gene ends were 6 bases for V and 4 bases for J; bases not matched to a gene: 2. CDR1 LGHDT and CDR2 YNNKEL come from the germline V gene (reference sequence). The CDR3 consists of 13 residues.

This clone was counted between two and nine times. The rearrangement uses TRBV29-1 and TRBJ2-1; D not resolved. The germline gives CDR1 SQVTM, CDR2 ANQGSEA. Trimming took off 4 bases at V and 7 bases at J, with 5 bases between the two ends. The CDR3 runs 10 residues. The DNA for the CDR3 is TGCAGCGTTGGGGGTAATGAGCAGTTCTTC. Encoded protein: CSVGGNEQFF.

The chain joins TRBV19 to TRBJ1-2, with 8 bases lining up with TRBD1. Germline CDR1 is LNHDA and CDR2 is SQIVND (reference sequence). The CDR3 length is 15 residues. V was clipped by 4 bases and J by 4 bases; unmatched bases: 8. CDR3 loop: CASSREGQGLYGYTF. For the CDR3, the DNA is TGTGCCAGTAGTAGAGAAGGACAGGGTCTCTATGGCTACACCTTC.

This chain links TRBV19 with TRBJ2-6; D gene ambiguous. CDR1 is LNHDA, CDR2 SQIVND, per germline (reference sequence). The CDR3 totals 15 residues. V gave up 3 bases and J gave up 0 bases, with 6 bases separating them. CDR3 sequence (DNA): TGTGCCAGTAGTATGAAGAGCTCTGGGGCCAACGTCCTGACTTTC. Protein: CASSMKSSGANVLTF.